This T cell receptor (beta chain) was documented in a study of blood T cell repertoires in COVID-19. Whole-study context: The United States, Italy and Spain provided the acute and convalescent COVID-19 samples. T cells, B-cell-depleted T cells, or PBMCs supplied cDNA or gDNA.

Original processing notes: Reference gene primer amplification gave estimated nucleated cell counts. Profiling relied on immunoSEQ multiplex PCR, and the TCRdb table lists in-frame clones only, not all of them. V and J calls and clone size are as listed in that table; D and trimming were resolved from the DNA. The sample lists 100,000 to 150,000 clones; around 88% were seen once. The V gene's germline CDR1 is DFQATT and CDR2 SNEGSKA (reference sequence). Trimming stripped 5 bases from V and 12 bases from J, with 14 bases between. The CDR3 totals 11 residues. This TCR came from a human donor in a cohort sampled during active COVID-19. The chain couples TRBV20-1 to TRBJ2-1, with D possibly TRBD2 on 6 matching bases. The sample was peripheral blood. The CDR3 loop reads CSAEGRRGQFF. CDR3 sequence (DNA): TGCAGTGCTGAAGGGCGGAGGGGGCAGTTCTTC.